The clone carrying this TCR beta chain was counted only a few times. Germline V lookup: CDR1 LGHDT, CDR2 YNNKEL (reference sequence). V shed 0 bases and J shed 13 bases, with 6 bases lying between them. The CDR3 runs 11 residues. The data derive from a study of blood T cells in healthy people across ages. Individuals who donated were healthy Caucasians from Russia aged about 6 to 100. Each donor supplied 7.5 to 10 milliliters of peripheral blood. For the second PCR, which ran for 7 to 11 cycles, a sample-barcoded 5' primer and a J-beta primer mix were used. TCRdb processed the 5' RACE reads anew with MiXCR; each CDR3 protein has one entry. Of some 1.5 million distinct CDR3 sequences listed, approximately 30% are singletons.

Specimen: blood. The clonotype was recovered from a woman in her 30s in good health. The chain recombines TRBV3-1 with TRBJ1-4; D is ambiguous. CDR3 in DNA: TGTGCCAGCAGCCAAGAGGGGAGACTGTTTTTT. Encoded protein: CASSQEGRLFF.